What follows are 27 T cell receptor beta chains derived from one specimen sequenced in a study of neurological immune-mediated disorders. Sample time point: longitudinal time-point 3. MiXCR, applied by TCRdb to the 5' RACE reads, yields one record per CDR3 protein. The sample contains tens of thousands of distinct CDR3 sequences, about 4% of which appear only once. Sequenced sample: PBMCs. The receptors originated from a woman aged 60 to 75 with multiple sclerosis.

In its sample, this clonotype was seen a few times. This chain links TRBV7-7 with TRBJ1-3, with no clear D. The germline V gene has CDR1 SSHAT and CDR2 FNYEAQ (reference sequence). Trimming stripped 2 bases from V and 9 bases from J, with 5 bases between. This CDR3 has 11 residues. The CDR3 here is CASSLFFTIYF. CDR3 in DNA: TGTGCCAGCAGCTTATTTTTCACCATATATTTT. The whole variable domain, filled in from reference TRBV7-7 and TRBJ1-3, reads GAGVSQSPRYKVTKRGQDVTLRCDPISSHATLYWYQQALGQGPEFLTYFNYEAQPDKSGLPSDRFSAERPEGSISTLTIQRTEQRDSAMYRCASSLFFTIYFGEGSWLTVV.

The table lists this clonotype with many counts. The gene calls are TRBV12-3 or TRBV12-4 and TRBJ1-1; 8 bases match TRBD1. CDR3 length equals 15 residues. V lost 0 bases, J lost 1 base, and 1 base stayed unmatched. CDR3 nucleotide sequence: TGTGCCAGCAGTTTAGCGGGACAGGCGAACACTGAAGCTTTCTTT. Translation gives CASSLAGQANTEAFF.

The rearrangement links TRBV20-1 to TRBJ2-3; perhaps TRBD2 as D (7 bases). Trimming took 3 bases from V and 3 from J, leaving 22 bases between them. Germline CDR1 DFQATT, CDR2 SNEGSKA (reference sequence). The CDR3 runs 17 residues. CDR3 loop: CSASPWGGGPRTDTQYF. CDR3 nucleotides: TGCAGTGCTAGCCCGTGGGGGGGCGGACCTCGGACAGATACGCAGTATTTT.

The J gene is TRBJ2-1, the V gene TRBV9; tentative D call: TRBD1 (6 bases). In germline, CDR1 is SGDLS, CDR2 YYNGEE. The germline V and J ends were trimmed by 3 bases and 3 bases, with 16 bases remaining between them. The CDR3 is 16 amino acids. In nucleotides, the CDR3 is TGTGCCAGCAGCGACAGGGTTTCGCTTAACTACAATGAGCAGTTCTTC. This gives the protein CASSDRVSLNYNEQFF.

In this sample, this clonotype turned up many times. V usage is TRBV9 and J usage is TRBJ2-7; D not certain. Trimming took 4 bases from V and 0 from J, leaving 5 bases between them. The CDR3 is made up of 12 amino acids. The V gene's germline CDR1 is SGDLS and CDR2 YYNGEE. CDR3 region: CASSSSSYEQYF. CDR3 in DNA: TGTGCCAGCAGCTCAAGCTCCTACGAGCAGTACTTC. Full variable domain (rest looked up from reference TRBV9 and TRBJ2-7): DSGVTQTPKHLITATGQRVTLRCSPRSGDLSVYWYQQSLDQGLQFLIQYYNGEERAKGNILERFSAQQFPDLHSELNLSSLELGDSALYFCASSSSSYEQYFGPGTRLTVT.

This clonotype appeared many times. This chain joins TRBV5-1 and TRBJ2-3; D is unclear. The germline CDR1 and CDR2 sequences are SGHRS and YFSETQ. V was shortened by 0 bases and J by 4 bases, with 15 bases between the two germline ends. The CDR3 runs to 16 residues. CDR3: CASSLVPPSRSDTQYF. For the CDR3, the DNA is TGCGCCAGCAGCTTGGTGCCCCCCTCGCGATCAGATACGCAGTATTTT.

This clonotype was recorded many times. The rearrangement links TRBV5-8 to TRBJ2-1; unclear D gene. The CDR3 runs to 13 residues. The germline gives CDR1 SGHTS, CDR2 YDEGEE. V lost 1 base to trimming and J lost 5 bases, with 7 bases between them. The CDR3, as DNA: TGTGCCAGCAGCTTGTCAGAGCACAATGAGCAGTTCTTC. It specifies CASSLSEHNEQFF.

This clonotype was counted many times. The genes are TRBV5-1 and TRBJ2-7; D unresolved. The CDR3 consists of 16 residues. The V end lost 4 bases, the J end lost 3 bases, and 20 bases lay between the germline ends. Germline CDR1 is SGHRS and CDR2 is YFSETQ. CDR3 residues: CASSPTVASDFYEQYF. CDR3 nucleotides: TGCGCCAGCAGCCCAACTGTCGCATCGGATTTCTACGAGCAGTACTTC.

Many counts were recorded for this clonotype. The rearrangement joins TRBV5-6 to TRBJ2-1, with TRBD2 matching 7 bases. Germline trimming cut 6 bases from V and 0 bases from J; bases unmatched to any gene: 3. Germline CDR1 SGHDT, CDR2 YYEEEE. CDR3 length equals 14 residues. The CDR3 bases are TGTGCCAGCAAAAGCGGGGACTCCTACAATGAGCAGTTCTTC. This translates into CASKSGDSYNEQFF.

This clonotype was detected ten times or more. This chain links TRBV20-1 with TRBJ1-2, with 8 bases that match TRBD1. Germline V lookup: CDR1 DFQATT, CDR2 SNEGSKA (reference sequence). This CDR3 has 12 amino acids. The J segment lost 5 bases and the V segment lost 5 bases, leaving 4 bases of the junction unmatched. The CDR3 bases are TGCAGTGCTGAGGGACAGGATTATGGCTACACCTTC. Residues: CSAEGQDYGYTF.

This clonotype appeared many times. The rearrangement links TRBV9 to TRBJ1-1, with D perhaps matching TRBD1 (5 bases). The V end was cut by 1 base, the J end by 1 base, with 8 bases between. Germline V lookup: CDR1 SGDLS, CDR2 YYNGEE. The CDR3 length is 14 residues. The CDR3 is CASSVIQANTEAFF. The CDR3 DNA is TGTGCCAGCAGCGTAATACAGGCGAACACTGAAGCTTTCTTT.

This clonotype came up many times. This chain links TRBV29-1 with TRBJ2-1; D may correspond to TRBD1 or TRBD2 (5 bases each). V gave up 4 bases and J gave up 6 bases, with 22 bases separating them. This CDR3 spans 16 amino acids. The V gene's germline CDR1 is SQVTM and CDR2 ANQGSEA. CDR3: CSVGGVMSGLGNEQFF. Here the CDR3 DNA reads TGCAGCGTTGGAGGGGTGATGTCGGGATTAGGCAATGAGCAGTTCTTC.

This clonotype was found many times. In DNA form, the CDR3 reads TGCAGCGTTGAAGATCAGGCGTCAGCCAGGGGGTCCTACAATGAGCAGTTCTTC. Protein sequence: CSVEDQASARGSYNEQFF. The rearrangement links TRBV29-1 to TRBJ2-1; 7 nucleotides match TRBD1. V was clipped by 0 bases and J by 1 base; unmatched bases: 12. CDR1 and CDR2 from the germline V gene are SQVTM and ANQGSEA. CDR3 length: 18 residues.

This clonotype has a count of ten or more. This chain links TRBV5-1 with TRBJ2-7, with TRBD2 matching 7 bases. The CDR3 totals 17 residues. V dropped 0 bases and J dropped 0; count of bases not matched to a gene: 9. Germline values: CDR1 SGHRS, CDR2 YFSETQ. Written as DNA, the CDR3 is TGCGCCAGCAGCTTGGGAGCCGGGGGGACGATCTCCTACGAGCAGTACTTC. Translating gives CASSLGAGGTISYEQYF.

For the CDR3, the DNA is TGTGCCTGGAGTCCCGGACACTCCCTAGGCTACACCTTC. Protein product: CAWSPGHSLGYTF. The chain carries TRBV30 and TRBJ1-2; the D gene is possibly TRBD1 (5 bases). V was shortened by 2 bases and J by 8 bases, with 15 bases between the two germline ends. The CDR3 covers 13 residues. In germline, CDR1 is GTSNPN, CDR2 SVGIG (reference sequence).

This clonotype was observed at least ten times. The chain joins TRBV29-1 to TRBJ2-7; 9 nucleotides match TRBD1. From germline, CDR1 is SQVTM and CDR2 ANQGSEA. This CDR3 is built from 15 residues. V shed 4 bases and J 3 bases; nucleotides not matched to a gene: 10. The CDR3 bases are TGCAGCGTTGTTTCCCGGGACAGGGATTTCTACGAGCAGTACTTC. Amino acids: CSVVSRDRDFYEQYF.

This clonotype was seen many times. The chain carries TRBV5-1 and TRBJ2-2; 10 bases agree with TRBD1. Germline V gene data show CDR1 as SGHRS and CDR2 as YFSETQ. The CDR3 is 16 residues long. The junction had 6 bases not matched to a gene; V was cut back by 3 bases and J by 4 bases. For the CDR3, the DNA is TGCGCCAGCAGCTCAAAGACAGGGGGCTTCACCGGGGAGCTGTTTTTT. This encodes CASSSKTGGFTGELFF. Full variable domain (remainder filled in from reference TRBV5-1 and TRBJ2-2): KAGVTQTPRYLIKTRGQQVTLSCSPISGHRSVSWYQQTPGQGLQFLFEYFSETQRNKGNFPGRFSGRQFSNSRSEMNVSTLELGDSALYLCASSSKTGGFTGELFFGEGSRLTVL.

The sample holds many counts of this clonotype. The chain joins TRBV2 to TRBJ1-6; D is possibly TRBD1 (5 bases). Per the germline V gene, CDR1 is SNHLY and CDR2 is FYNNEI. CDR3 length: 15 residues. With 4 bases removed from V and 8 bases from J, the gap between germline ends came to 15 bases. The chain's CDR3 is CASSVGGRTDSPLHF. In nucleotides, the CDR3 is TGTGCCAGCAGTGTTGGGGGACGGACGGATTCACCCCTCCACTTT.

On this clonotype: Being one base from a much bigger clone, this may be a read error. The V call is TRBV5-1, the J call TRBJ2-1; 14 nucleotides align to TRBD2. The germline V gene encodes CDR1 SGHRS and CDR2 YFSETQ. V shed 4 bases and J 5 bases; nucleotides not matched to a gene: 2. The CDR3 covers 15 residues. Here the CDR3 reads CASSRTSGGNNEQFF. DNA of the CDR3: TGCGCCAGCAGCAGGACTAGCGGGGGGAACAATGAGCAGTTCTTC.

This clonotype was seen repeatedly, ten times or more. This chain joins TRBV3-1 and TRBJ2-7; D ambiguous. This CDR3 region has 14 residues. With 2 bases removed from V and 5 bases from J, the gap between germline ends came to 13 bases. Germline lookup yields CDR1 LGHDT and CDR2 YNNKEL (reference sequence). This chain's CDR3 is CASSQPPYVHEQYF. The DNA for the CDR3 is TGTGCCAGCAGCCAACCCCCTTACGTCCACGAGCAGTACTTC.

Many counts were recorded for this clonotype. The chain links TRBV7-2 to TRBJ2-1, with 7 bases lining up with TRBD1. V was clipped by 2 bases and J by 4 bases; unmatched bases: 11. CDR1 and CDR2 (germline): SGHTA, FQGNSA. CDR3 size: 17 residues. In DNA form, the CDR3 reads TGTGCCAGCAGCTTAATGAGATCCGGGACAGCGTACAATGAGCAGTTCTTC. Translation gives CASSLMRSGTAYNEQFF.

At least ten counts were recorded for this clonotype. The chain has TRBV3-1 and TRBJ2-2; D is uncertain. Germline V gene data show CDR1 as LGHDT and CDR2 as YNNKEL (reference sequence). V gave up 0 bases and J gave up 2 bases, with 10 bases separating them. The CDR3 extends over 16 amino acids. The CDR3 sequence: CASSQEEETNTGELFF. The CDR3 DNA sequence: TGTGCCAGCAGCCAAGAAGAAGAGACCAACACCGGGGAGCTGTTTTTT.

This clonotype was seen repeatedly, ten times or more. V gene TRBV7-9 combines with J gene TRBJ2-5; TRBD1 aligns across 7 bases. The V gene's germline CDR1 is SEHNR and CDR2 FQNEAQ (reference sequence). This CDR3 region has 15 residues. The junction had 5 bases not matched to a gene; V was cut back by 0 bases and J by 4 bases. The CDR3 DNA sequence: TGTGCCAGCAGCTTAGCGGGGACAGAGGCAGAGACCCAGTACTTC. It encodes CASSLAGTEAETQYF.

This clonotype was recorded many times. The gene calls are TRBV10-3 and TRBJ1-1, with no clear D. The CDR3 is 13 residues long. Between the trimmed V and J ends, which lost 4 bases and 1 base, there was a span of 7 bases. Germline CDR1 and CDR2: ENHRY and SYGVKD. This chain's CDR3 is CAISGLGNTEAFF. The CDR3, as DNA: TGTGCCATCAGTGGGCTCGGGAACACTGAAGCTTTCTTT.

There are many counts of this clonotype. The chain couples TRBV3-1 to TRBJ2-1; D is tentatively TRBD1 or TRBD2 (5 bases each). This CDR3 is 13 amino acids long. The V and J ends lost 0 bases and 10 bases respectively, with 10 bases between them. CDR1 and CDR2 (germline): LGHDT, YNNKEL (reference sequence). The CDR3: CASSQDWGPEQFF. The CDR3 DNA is TGTGCCAGCAGCCAAGATTGGGGACCCGAGCAGTTCTTC.

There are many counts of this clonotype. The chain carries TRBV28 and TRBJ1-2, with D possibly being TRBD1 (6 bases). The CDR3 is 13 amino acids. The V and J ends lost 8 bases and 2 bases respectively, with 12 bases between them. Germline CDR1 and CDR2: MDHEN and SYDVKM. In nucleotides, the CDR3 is TGTGCCAGCGGAGCAGGGGTAAACTATGGCTACACCTTC. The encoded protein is CASGAGVNYGYTF.

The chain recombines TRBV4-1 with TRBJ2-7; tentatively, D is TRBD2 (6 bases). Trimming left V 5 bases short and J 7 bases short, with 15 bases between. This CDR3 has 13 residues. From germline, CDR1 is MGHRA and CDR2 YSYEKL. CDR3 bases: TGCGCCAGCAGCAAGACCGGGGGTTTTGAGCAGTACTTC. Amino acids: CASSKTGGFEQYF.